This T cell receptor (beta chain) came from a study of blood T cell repertoires in COVID-19. Across the whole study: From the United States, Italy and Spain came samples of acute and convalescent COVID-19. T cells, B-cell-depleted T cells, or PBMCs provided the cDNA or gDNA that served as material.

This table comes from immunoSEQ multiplex PCR, and its TCRdb copy is limited to in-frame clones, with some not included. The data show around 200,000 clones, 86% seen once. The CDR3 is made up of 14 amino acids. Looked up from germline, CDR1 is SGHRS and CDR2 is YFSETQ. V lost 5 bases and J lost 6; bases outside the gene matches: 7. The receptor was derived from an elderly woman in a cohort sampled during active or convalescent COVID-19. V is TRBV5-1 and J is TRBJ2-7; 11 bases fit TRBD1. The sample was peripheral blood. CDR3 sequence reads: CASSPGTGGSEQYF. CDR3 nucleotides: TGCGCCAGCAGTCCTGGGACAGGGGGTAGCGAGCAGTACTTC. The variable domain in full, completed from reference TRBV5-1 and TRBJ2-7, reads KAGVTQTPRYLIKTRGQQVTLSCSPISGHRSVSWYQQTPGQGLQFLFEYFSETQRNKGNFPGRFSGRQFSNSRSEMNVSTLELGDSALYLCASSPGTGGSEQYFGPGTRLTVT.